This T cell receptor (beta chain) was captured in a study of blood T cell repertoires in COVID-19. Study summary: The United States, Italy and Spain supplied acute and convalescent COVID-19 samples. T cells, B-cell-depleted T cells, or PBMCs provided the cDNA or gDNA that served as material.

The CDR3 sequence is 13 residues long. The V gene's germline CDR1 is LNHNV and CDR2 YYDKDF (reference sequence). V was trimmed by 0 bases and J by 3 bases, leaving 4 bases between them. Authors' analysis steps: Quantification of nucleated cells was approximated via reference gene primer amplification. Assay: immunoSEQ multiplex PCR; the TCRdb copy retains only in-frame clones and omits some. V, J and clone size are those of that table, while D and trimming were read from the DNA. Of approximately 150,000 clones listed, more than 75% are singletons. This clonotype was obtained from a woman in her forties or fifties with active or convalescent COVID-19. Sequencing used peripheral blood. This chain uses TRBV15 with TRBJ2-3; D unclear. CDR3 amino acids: CATSRDLTDTQYF. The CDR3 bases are TGTGCCACCAGCAGAGATCTAACAGATACGCAGTATTTT.